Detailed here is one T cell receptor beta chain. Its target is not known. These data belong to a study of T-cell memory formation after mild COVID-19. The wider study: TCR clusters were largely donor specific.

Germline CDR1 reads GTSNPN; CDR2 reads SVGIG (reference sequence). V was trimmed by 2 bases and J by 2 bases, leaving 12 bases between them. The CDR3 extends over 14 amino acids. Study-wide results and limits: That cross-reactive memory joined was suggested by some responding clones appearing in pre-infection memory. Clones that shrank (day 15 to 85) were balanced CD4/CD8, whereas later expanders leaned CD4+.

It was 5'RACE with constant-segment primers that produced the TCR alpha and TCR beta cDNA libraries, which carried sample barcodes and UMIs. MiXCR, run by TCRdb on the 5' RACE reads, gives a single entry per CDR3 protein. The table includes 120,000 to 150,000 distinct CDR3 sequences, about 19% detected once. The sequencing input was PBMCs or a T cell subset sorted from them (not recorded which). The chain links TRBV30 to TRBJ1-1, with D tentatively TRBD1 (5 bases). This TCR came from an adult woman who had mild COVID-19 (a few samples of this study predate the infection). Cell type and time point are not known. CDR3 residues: CAWSYSGANTEAFF. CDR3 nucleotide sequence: TGTGCCTGGAGTTATTCTGGGGCCAACACTGAAGCTTTCTTT.